A single sample gave rise to the 4 T cell receptor beta chains below, sequenced in a study of shared clonotypes between healthy human individuals. Repertoires were generated with immunoSEQ multiplex PCR, while TCRdb's copy carries only in-frame clones and drops some. The sample carries a few hundred thousand clones, around four fifths recorded once. The sample was memory CD4+ T cells sorted from blood. Subset of the sample: CD45RA-negative fraction. These receptors came from a man younger than 45 in good health.

This clone was seen a few times. The sample contains more than one DNA sequence encoding this CDR3. The genes are TRBV2 and TRBJ2-1; the D gene is possibly TRBD2 (6 bases). CDR1 is SNHLY and CDR2 is FYNNEI in the germline V gene. Trimming stripped 1 base from V and 0 bases from J, with 13 bases between. The CDR3 spans 17 residues. The CDR3 bases are TGTGCCAGCAGTGAAGTGCGGGACGATTACTCCTACAATGAGCAGTTCTTC. Protein product: CASSEVRDDYSYNEQFF.

The chain joins TRBV5-6 to TRBJ1-5; 8 bases fit TRBD1. V shed 2 bases and J 3 bases; nucleotides not matched to a gene: 7. This CDR3 region has 16 residues. In germline, CDR1 is SGHDT, CDR2 YYEEEE. Written as DNA, the CDR3 is TGTGCCAGCAGCTTCAGGGGGCGAGCCTCCAATCAGCCCCAGCATTTT. Translating gives CASSFRGRASNQPQHF.

There are a few counts of this clone. This chain's CDR3 is CASSSWTSGSGEQYF. The CDR3 DNA sequence: TGTGCCAGCAGCTCGTGGACTAGCGGGAGTGGTGAGCAGTACTTC. The V and J genes are TRBV7-3 and TRBJ2-7, with TRBD2 identical over 13 bases. This CDR3 has 15 residues. Germline V gene data show CDR1 as SGHTA and CDR2 as FQGTGA. V trimming: 4 bases; J trimming: 7 bases; junction bases outside the gene matches: 7.

The genes are TRBV18 and TRBJ1-1; D is unresolved. Germline CDR1 KGHSH, CDR2 LQKENI. CDR3 length: 15 residues. Trimming removed 3 bases from V and 3 bases from J, with 14 bases in between. The DNA for the CDR3 is TGTGCCAGCTCACCTCTTAGTAGTCGGGACACTGAAGCTTTCTTT. Its translation: CASSPLSSRDTEAFF. The full variable domain, with the rest looked up from reference TRBV18 and TRBJ1-1, is NAGVMQNPRHLVRRRGQEARLRCSPMKGHSHVYWYRQLPEEGLKFMVYLQKENIIDESGMPKERFSAEFPKEGPSILRIQQVVRGDSAAYFCASSPLSSRDTEAFFGQGTRLTVV.